The 10 T cell receptor beta chains below come from one sample, sequenced in a study of sequential checkpoint blockade in melanoma. Assay: immunoSEQ multiplex PCR; the TCRdb copy retains only in-frame clones and omits some. The top ten clones hold more than 20% of a sample with fewer than 35,000 clones, 70% to 90% of them seen once. Noted treatment: randomized to nivolumab then ipilimumab (arm A) or the reverse (arm B). Sequencing was performed on CD8+ T cells sorted from blood (inferred from file names), taken from a patient given nivolumab and ipilimumab in sequence. Receptors originate from a human donor with melanoma.

The chain joins TRBV28 to TRBJ2-4, with a tentative D call TRBD1 (6 bases). Germline values: CDR1 MDHEN, CDR2 SYDVKM. With 4 bases removed from V and 2 bases from J, the gap between germline ends came to 27 bases. There are 20 residues in the CDR3. CDR3 loop: CASSYSHIRTAGLTKNIQYF. In nucleotides, the CDR3 is TGTGCCAGCAGTTACTCCCATATACGGACAGCCGGACTTACCAAAAACATTCAGTACTTC. Combining the CDR3 with reference TRBV28 and TRBJ2-4 gives the whole variable domain DVKVTQSSRYLVKRTGEKVFLECVQDMDHENMFWYRQDPGLGLRLIYFSYDVKMKEKGDIPEGYSVSREKKERFSLILESASTNQTSMYLCASSYSHIRTAGLTKNIQYFGAGTRLSVL.

The chain couples TRBV27 to TRBJ2-2; D unresolved. This CDR3 comprises 16 residues. Between the trimmed V and J ends, which lost 4 bases and 4 bases, there was a span of 16 bases. Germline CDR1 reads MNHEY; CDR2 reads SMNVEV (reference sequence). The DNA for the CDR3 is TGTGCCAGCAGTTCCCCTGAGGTAGCATCCACCGGGGAGCTGTTTTTT. Protein sequence: CASSSPEVASTGELFF.

This clone was observed once. The chain recombines TRBV19 with TRBJ2-2; possibly TRBD1 for D (5 bases). The V end was cut by 4 bases, the J end by 7 bases, with 16 bases between. The germline V gene has CDR1 LNHDA and CDR2 SQIVND (reference sequence). This CDR3 is 15 amino acids long. The CDR3 sequence: CASSTSRVGHGELFF. In DNA, the CDR3 is TGTGCCAGTAGTACCAGCAGGGTGGGTCACGGGGAGCTGTTTTTT.

This chain joins TRBV28 and TRBJ1-5; TRBD1 might be the D (6 bases). V gave up 5 bases and J gave up 5 bases, with 13 bases separating them. CDR1 is MDHEN and CDR2 is SYDVKM in the germline V gene. The CDR3 is made up of 14 amino acids. The CDR3 nucleotides are TGTGCCAGCAGTCCGACAGGTTTGGATCAGCCCCAGCATTTT. This translates into CASSPTGLDQPQHF.

This sequence joins TRBV5-4 and TRBJ1-2, with TRBD1 identical over 7 bases. The CDR3 consists of 14 residues. V trimming: 2 bases; J trimming: 4 bases; junction bases outside the gene matches: 5. CDR1 SGHNT and CDR2 YYREEE come from the germline V gene (reference sequence). CDR3 coding DNA: TGTGCCAGCAGCTTTCACTGGGACAGCTATGGCTACACCTTC. Translated: CASSFHWDSYGYTF.

This rearrangement joins TRBV7-8 to TRBJ1-2, with D possibly being TRBD1 (6 bases). Germline CDR1 SGHVS, CDR2 FQNEAQ. The CDR3 is 15 residues long. Between the trimmed V and J ends, which lost 0 bases and 6 bases, there was a span of 14 bases. The CDR3 DNA is TGTGCCAGCAGCTTAGCCCCCGGGACACAGGATGGCTACACCTTC. Its translation: CASSLAPGTQDGYTF.

The chain carries TRBV13 and TRBJ2-7; D may be TRBD1 (6 bases). The V end lost 3 bases, the J end lost 1 base, and 16 bases lay between the germline ends. Germline V gene lookup returns CDR1 PRHDT and CDR2 FYEKMQ (reference sequence). The CDR3 runs 16 residues. DNA for the CDR3: TGTGCCAGCAGCTTCGCCGGGACATTCAGTTCCTACGAGCAGTACTTC. This encodes CASSFAGTFSSYEQYF.

This chain uses TRBV6-1 with TRBJ2-2; D is perhaps TRBD1 (5 bases). The germline V and J ends were trimmed by 1 base and 0 bases, with 15 bases remaining between them. Germline CDR1 reads MNHNS; CDR2 reads SASEGT. CDR3 size: 18 residues. The CDR3 DNA is TGTGCCAGCAGTGAAGAATCAGGGCTTGTTGCGAACACCGGGGAGCTGTTTTTT. Residues: CASSEESGLVANTGELFF.

V is TRBV11-3 and J is TRBJ2-1; 8 bases are a match to TRBD2. The CDR3 consists of 13 residues. The germline gives CDR1 SGHNT, CDR2 YENEEA. Trimming at V came to 1 base and at J to 10 bases, leaving 3 bases not matched to a gene. The CDR3, as DNA: TGTGCCAGCAGCTTAGTAGCGGGGTGGGAGCAGTTCTTC. It is translated as CASSLVAGWEQFF.

The rearrangement links TRBV7-2 to TRBJ2-7; D unresolved. Between the trimmed V and J ends, which lost 4 bases and 6 bases, there was a span of 13 bases. The CDR3 contains 13 residues. Germline values: CDR1 SGHTA, CDR2 FQGNSA. The CDR3 reads CASSSRLGGEQYF. For the CDR3, the DNA is TGTGCCAGCAGCTCCCGACTGGGTGGCGAGCAGTACTTC.